Given below is one T cell receptor (beta chain) in context. Its matching antigen is unknown. Cryopreserved PBMCs were the source of around 2 micrograms of genomic DNA, which went to TCR beta libraries. TCRdb's copy holds only in-frame clones and misses some; the assay was immunoSEQ multiplex PCR. This repertoire shows some 130,000 clones, 80% to 90% found once; its top ten account for roughly 2%. The V and J ends lost 6 bases and 2 bases respectively, with 10 bases between them. The CDR3 consists of 14 residues. CDR1 is SGHVS, CDR2 FQNEAQ, per germline. The data belong to a study of cytotoxic CD8 clonotypes in ibrutinib-treated CLL. Study at large: The cohort had ten to eleven relapsed/refractory and 15 treatment-naive patients, roughly 17 IGHV unmutated. Findings and caveats of the study: An increase in clonality occurred at ibrutinib response, followed by a return toward baseline at progression. Against age-matched healthy donors, baseline clonality ran higher and tracked circulating CD8+ T-cell counts.

The chain uses TRBV7-8 and TRBJ1-4; D perhaps matches TRBD1 (5 bases). This sample comprised PBMCs, obtained after 24 months of ibrutinib treatment. This sequence originates from a human donor with chronic lymphocytic leukemia. CDR3 residues: CASRKGFTNEKLFF. The DNA of the CDR3 is TGTGCCAGCAGGAAGGGGTTCACTAATGAAAAACTGTTTTTT.